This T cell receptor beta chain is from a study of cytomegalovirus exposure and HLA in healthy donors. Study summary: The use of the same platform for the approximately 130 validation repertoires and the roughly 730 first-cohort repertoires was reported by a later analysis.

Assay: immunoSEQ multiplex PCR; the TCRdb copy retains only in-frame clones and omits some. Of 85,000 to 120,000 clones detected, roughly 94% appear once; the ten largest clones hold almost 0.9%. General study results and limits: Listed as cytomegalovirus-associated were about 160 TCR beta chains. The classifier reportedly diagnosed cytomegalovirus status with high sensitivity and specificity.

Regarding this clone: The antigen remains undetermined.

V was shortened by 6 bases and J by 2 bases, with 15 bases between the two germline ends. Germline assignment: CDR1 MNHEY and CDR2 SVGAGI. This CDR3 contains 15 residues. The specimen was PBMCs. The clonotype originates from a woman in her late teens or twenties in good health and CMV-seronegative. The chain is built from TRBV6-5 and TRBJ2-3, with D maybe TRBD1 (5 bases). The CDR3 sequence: CASRGVTAHTDTQYF. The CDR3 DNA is TGTGCCAGCAGAGGTGTGACAGCCCACACAGATACGCAGTATTTT.